This TCR beta chain was recovered during a study of T-cell reconstitution after alpha-beta-depleted transplantation in children. This clonotype was observed a handful of times. The TCRbeta library was prepared with unique molecular identifiers. In TCRdb, the PCR reads were re-called with MiXCR into one record per CDR3 protein. The sample gives approximately 350,000 distinct CDR3 sequences, about a tenth of which show up once; 2% to 3% is in the top ten. V was pared by 0 bases and J by 2 bases, with 4 bases of the junction left unmatched. CDR1 SGDLS and CDR2 YYNGEE come from the germline V gene. The CDR3 covers 15 residues.

The chain uses TRBV9 and TRBJ2-7; 8 bases line up with TRBD2. The sample was PBMCs from the stem cell graft donor, taken from the stem cell graft. The receptor's source is a human donor who donated a stem cell graft to a child with acute lymphoblastic leukemia. The CDR3 DNA sequence: TGTGCCAGCAGCGTAGCGGGTAGCGGGGCCTACGAGCAGTACTTC. This encodes CASSVAGSGAYEQYF. Full variable domain (rest looked up from reference TRBV9 and TRBJ2-7): DSGVTQTPKHLITATGQRVTLRCSPRSGDLSVYWYQQSLDQGLQFLIQYYNGEERAKGNILERFSAQQFPDLHSELNLSSLELGDSALYFCASSVAGSGAYEQYFGPGTRLTVT.